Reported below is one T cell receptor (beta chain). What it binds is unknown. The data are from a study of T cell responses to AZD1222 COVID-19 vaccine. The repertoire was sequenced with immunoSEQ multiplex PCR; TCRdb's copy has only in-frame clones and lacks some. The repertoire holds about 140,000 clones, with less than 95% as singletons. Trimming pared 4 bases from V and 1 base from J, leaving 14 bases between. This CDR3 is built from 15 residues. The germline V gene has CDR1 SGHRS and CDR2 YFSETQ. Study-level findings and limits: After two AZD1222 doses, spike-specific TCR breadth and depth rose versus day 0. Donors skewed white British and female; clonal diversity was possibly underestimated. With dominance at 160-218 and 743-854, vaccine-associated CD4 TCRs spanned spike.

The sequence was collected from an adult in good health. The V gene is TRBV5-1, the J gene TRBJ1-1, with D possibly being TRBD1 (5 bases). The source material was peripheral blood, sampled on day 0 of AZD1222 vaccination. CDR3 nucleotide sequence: TGCGCCAGCAGCCTCTCGGGGGGACCGAACACTGAAGCTTTCTTT. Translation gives CASSLSGGPNTEAFF.